The present T cell receptor beta chain was sequenced within a study of shared clonotypes between healthy human individuals. About the research overall: A few men and a couple of women, aged 18 to 49, were donors.

Per germline, CDR1 SGDLS and CDR2 YYNGEE. The length of the CDR3 is 15 residues. V shed 4 bases, J shed 5 bases, and the junction held 4 bases outside the gene matches. Sequencing used immunoSEQ multiplex PCR; TCRdb keeps in-frame clones, though not all of them. The sample lists about 820,000 clones, over 90% seen once, with more than 20% in the top ten. Naive CD8 populations comprised CD45RO-negative cells positively selected for CCR7, excluding terminally differentiated effector memory CD45RA+ cells. Sequenced input: naive CD8+ T cells sorted from blood. This chain uses TRBV9 with TRBJ2-5, with TRBD2 matching over 14 bases. This clonotype was obtained from a man aged 25-45 years in good health. The CDR3 is CASSSGTSGSETQYF. CDR3 nucleotides: TGTGCCAGCAGCAGTGGGACTAGCGGGAGCGAGACCCAGTACTTC.